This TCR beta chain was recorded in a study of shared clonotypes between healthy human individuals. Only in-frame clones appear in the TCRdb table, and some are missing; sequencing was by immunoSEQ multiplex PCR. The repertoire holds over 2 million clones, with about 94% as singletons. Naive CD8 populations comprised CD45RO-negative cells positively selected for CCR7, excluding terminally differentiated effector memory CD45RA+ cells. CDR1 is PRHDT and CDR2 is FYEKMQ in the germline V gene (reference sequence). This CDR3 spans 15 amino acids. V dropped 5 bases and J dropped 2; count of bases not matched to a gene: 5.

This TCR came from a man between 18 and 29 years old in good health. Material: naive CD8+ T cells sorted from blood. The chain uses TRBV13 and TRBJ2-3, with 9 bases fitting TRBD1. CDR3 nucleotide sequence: TGTGCCAGCAGCCTCCGGGACAGGGACACAGATACGCAGTATTTT. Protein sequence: CASSLRDRDTDTQYF.